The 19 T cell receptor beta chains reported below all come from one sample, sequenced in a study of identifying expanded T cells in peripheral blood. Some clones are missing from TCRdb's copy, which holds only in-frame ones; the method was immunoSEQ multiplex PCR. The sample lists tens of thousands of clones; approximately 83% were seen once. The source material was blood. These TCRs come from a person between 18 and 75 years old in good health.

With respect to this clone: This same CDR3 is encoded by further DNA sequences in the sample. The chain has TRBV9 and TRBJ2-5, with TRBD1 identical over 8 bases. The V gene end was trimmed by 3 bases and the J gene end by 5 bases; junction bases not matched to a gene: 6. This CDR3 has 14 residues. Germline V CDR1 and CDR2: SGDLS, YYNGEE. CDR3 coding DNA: TGTGCCAGCAGCGGAAGACAGGGGCGGGAGACCCAGTACTTC. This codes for CASSGRQGRETQYF.

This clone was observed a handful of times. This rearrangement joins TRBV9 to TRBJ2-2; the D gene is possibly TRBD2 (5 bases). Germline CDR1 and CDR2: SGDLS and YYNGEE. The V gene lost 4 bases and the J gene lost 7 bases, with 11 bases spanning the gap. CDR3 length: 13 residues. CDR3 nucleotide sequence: TGTGCCAGCAGCTCCGACGGGGTCGGGGAGCTGTTTTTT. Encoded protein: CASSSDGVGELFF.

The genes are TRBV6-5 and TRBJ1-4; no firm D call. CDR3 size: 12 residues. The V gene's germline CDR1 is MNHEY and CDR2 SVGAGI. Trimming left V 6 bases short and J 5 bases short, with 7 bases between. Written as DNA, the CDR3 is TGTGCCAGCAGGCGAGGGAATGAAAAACTGTTTTTT. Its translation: CASRRGNEKLFF.

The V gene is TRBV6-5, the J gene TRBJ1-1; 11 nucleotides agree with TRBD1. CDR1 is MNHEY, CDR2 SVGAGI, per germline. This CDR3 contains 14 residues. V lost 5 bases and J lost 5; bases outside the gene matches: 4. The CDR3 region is CASSPGTGGTEAFF. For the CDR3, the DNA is TGTGCCAGCAGTCCCGGGACAGGGGGAACTGAAGCTTTCTTT.

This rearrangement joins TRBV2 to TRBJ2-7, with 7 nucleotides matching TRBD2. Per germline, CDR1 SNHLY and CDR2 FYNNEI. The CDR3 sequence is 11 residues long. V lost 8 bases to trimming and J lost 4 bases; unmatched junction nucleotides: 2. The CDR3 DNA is TGTGCCAGCGGGGGGGGGTACGAGCAGTACGTC. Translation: CASGGGYEQYV.

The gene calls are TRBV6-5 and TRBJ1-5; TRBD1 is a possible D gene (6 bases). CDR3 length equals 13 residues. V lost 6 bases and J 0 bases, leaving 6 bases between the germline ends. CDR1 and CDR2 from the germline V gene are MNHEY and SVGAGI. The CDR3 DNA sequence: TGTGCCAGCAGCAGGGGTAGCAATCAGCCCCAGCATTTT. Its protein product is CASSRGSNQPQHF.

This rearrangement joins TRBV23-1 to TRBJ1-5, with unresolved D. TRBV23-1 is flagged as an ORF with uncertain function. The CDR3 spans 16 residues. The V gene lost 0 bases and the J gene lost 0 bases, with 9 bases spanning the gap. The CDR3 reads CASSQSTRYSNQPQHF. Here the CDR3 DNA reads TGCGCCAGCAGTCAATCGACCAGATATAGCAATCAGCCCCAGCATTTT.

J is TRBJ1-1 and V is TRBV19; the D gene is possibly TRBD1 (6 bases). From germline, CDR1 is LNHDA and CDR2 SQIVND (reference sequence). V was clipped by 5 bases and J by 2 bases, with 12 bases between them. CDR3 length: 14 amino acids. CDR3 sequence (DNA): TGTGCCAGTAGTTTCCAGGGGACTAACACTGAAGCTTTCTTT. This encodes CASSFQGTNTEAFF.

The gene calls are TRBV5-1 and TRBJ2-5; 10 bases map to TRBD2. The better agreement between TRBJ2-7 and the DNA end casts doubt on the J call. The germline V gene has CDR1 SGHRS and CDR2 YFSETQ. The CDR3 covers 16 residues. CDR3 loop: CASTSEGAGGSYEQYF. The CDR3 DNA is TGCGCCAGCACTTCGGAGGGAGCGGGAGGGTCCTACGAGCAGTACTTC.

CDR3 sequence: CASSYDGQASSYGYTF. The CDR3 DNA follows: TGCGCCAGCAGCTACGACGGACAAGCTTCTTCCTATGGCTACACCTTC. The rearrangement links TRBV5-1 to TRBJ1-2, with D perhaps matching TRBD1 (5 bases). CDR1 and CDR2 from the germline V gene are SGHRS and YFSETQ. CDR3 size: 16 residues. Trimming pared 3 bases from V and 4 bases from J, leaving 19 bases between.

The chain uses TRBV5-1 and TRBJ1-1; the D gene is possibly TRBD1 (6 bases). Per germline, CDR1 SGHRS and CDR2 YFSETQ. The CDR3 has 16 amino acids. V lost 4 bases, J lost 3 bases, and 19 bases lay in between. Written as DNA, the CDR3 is TGCGCCAGCAGCCGTGGGGGAGGGACATCTGACACTGAAGCTTTCTTT. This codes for CASSRGGGTSDTEAFF.

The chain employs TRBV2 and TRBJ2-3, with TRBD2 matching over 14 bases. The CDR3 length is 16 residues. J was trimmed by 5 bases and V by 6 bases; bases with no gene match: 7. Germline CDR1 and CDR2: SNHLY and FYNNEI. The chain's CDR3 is CASRTPGLAGVDTQYF. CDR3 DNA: TGTGCCAGCAGGACTCCGGGACTAGCGGGAGTAGATACGCAGTATTTT.

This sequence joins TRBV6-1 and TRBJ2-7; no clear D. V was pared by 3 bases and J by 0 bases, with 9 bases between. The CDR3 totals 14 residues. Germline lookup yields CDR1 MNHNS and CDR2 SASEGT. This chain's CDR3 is CASSEQARSYEQYV. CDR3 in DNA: TGTGCCAGCAGTGAGCAGGCCCGCTCCTACGAGCAGTACGTC.

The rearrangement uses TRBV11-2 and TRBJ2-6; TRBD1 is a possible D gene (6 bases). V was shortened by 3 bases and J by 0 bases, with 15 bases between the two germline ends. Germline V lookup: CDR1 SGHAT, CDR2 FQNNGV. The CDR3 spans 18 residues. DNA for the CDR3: TGTGCCAGCAGCTTCCGGAGACAGGCGAGCTCTGGGGCCAACGTCCTGACTTTC. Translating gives CASSFRRQASSGANVLTF.

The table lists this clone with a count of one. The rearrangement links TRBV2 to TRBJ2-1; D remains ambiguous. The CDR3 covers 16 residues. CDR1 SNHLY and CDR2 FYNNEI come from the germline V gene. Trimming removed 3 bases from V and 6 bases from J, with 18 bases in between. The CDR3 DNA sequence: TGTGCCAGCAGTGATTTGTCCTCCGGACGCGGCAATGAGCAGTTCTTC. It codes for CASSDLSSGRGNEQFF.

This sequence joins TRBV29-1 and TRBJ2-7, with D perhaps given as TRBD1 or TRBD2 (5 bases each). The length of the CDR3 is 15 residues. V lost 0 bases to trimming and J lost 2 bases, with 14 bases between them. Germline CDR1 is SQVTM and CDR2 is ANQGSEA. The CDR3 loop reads CSVEDRPGSTYEQYF. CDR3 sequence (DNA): TGCAGCGTTGAAGATCGGCCAGGGAGTACCTACGAGCAGTACTTC.

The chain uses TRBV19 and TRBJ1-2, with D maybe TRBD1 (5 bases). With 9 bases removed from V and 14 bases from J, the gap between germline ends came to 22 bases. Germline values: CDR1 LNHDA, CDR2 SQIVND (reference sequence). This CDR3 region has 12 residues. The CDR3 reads CASRGPRGAKTF. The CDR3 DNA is TGTGCCAGCCGAGGGCCCCGAGGGGCGAAAACCTTC.

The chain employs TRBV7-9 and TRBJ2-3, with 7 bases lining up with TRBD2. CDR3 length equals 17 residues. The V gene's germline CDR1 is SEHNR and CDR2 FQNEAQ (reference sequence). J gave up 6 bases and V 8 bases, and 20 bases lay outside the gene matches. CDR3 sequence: CASLSKRRETHLDTQYF. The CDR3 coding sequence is TGTGCCAGCCTATCAAAGCGGCGGGAGACCCACCTGGATACGCAGTATTTT.

The CDR3 nucleotides read TGCGCCAGCAGCTTGGTCGACAGGGCGCAAAACTCCTACGAGCAGTACTTC. Its translation: CASSLVDRAQNSYEQYF. The genes are TRBV5-1 and TRBJ2-7, with 7 positions matching TRBD1. CDR3 length: 17 residues. The V segment lost 0 bases and the J segment 0 bases; nucleotides outside the gene matches: 9. Germline V CDR1 and CDR2: SGHRS, YFSETQ.